The entry that follows covers one TCR beta chain sequence. The junction departs from the called germline gene at one end, perhaps through a read error. It was from approximately 22-30 mg of unsorted bulk tissue that RNA and DNA were co-extracted. Chronic HBV infection affected patients, none of whom had received treatment. These data originate in a study of tumor-infiltrating lymphocytes in primary liver carcinoma. Priming with a constant-region primer yielded TCR beta cDNA from around 0.45 ug total RNA. Libraries for TCR beta were built through three nested multiplex PCR rounds, which together made up a slightly modified ARM-PCR procedure. With TRBV1-TRBV30 forward primers and a C-beta reverse primer, the first two PCR rounds were run for around 10 cycles each. TCRdb fed the multiplex PCR reads into MiXCR, producing one record per CDR3 protein. The sample consists of about 78,000 distinct CDR3 sequences, over 55% of them appearing once.

Germline V CDR1 and CDR2: WNHNN, SYGVQD (reference sequence). The CDR3 covers 14 residues. This chain connects TRBV10-1 to TRBJ2-7; possibly TRBD2 for D (6 bases). The material sequenced was liver tumor tissue from sampling region 4. Subset noted: tumor region T4, right-lateral pole. The TCR sequence derives from a woman aged 60 to 75 with primary liver carcinoma and hepatitis B virus infection. DNA of the CDR3: TGCGCCAGCAAGGAGGCTAGCGCAGCCTACGGGCAGTACTTC. This gives the protein CASKEASAAYGQYF.